This T cell receptor (beta chain) was recovered during a study of vaccination effects on CD4 cells after COVID-19. Study-level findings and limits: Just 1 of 255 vaccine-induced clones in healthy recipients was cross-reactive.

When around nine days of culture had elapsed, CD4+ T cells were isolated. Half the medium was replaced with IL-2 medium on days 3 and 7. Comment on this clone: The antigen is not known.

Some clones are missing from TCRdb's copy, which holds only in-frame ones; the method was immunoSEQ multiplex PCR. The table shows approximately 58,000 clones, with more than 60% occurring only once. From germline, CDR1 is SGHRS and CDR2 YFSETQ. J lost 6 bases, V lost 4 bases, and 5 bases had no gene match. CDR3 size: 14 residues. The specimen comprised CD4+ T cells from PBMCs cultured without peptide, sampled before COVID-19 vaccination. V gene TRBV5-1 combines with J gene TRBJ2-3, with 10 positions matching TRBD2. The receptor was derived from a human donor who received a COVID-19 vaccine. CDR3 sequence (DNA): TGCGCCAGCAGCCTCGGAGCGGGGGGGGATACGCAGTATTTT. Its translation: CASSLGAGGDTQYF.